This TCR beta chain was identified during a study of blood T cells in healthy people across ages (dated by TCRdb to between 2014 and 2017). Regarding the research as a whole: Template switching captured roughly one uniquely barcoded TCR beta cDNA molecule per two T cells in model experiments. To track age-related changes in TCR beta repertoire diversity, the study relied on deep sequencing normalized with unique cDNA molecular identifiers. The study analyzed two additional independent replicas of 1 million unique cDNA reads from the same blood draw for two donors, one aged 18 to 29 and one aged 80 or older. To avoid experimental bias, donors of different ages were spread randomly across the sequencing lanes. Four age groups were formed from the donors: young (average approximately 15 years), middle-aged (roughly 38), aged (approximately 60) and long-lived (about 80).

About this clonotype itself: This clone's antigen is unknown. No per-base quality is available; no much larger clone lies one base away.

The germline V gene yields SQVTM for CDR1 and ANQGSEA for CDR2. Germline trimming: 6 bases from V, 7 bases from J; junction bases outside gene matches: 8. Reading from cysteine to phenylalanine, the CDR3 counts 13 amino acids. Only the CDR3 portion is preserved as DNA: 39 bases, with reading frame beginning at the first base. Points the paper makes about the study in general: Donor CMV infection status was unknown, potentially confounding age-related changes in expanded clonotypes. Compared with the aged group, the long-lived group had more naive CD4+ T cells, fewer expanded clones and increased TCR diversity, a pattern suggesting age selection. Total diversity estimates from one million sequenced T cells were considered lower bounds and underestimates. As age increased, observed TCR beta diversity per million T cells dropped in a roughly linear way, and a significant reduction was already evident by age 40. Bulk unsorted PBMC profiling prevented conclusive comparison of naive and antigen-experienced compartments. A strong correlation was found between observed TCR beta diversity and the percentage of naive T cells measured by flow cytometry.

The library was obtained by 5' RACE. The sequencer was an Illumina HiSeq 2500. A second 7 to 11 cycle PCR used a sample-barcoded 5' primer and a J-beta primer mix. A unique molecular identifier was introduced onto each TCR beta cDNA molecule by a template-switch 5' adaptor carrying 12 random nucleotides. Each sample yielded at least 3 million CDR3-containing paired-end reads. All of the RNA was converted into first-strand cDNA using the Mint cDNA synthesis kit, with a TRBC-specific oligonucleotide serving as the primer. Following uracil-DNA glycosylase treatment, all cDNA underwent a first 18-cycle PCR with the universal primers M1SS and BC2_uni_R. On the authors' methods: For normalization, 1 million high-quality reads were randomly selected from each sample, with every read carrying a distinct molecular identifier. Instead of being binned into consensus sequences, reads with shared molecular identifiers were discarded. MiTCR, with a Q25 quality threshold and the strictest error-elimination algorithm, was used for CDR3 identification, clonotype clustering and error correction. A nonparametric unseen species model with Euler transformation was used to estimate a lower bound on total TCR beta diversity. The public sequencing data were trimmed at Q25 with fastp and processed into clonotypes with MiXCR by TCRdb, which kept only in-frame beta chains. Every CDR3 protein is listed once, alongside the most common genes and DNA of its rows. V and J calls and clone size were set by TCRdb, not the authors. In all, the sample holds 780,000 or so distinct CDR3 sequences, and around 50% of those were seen once. The ten largest clones represent roughly 24% of the sample.

Donors were 30 to 45 systemically healthy Caucasian individuals from Russia aged roughly 6 to 95 years. Each donor gave around 9.8 milliliters of peripheral blood, collected into EDTA-treated Vacutainer tubes. PBMCs were isolated by Ficoll-Paque density-gradient centrifugation, with at least 6 million obtained per sample. Trizol reagent was used to extract total RNA from the PBMCs, yielding at least 5.5 micrograms per sample. The percentages of naive CD45RAhigh/CD27high T cells were determined by flow cytometry on a PBMC aliquot from every donor. Source material: blood. The source is a man between 40 and 49 years old in good health. The rearranged segments are TRBV29-1 and TRBJ2-1; a stretch of 8 junction bases matches TRBD1. The nucleotide sequence is given as TGCAGCGTCCAGGGGGCCCCCCTGAATGAGCAGTTCTTC. This yields the protein CSVQGAPLNEQFF.